This T cell receptor beta chain was obtained from a study of tumor-infiltrating lymphocytes in primary liver carcinoma (TCRdb year 2017). At the level of the whole study: The five patients, three men and two women aged 30 to 69 years, had hepatocellular carcinoma (four) or combined HCC and intrahepatic cholangiocarcinoma (one). The five patients had tumors of stage T1-T3 N0M0, with maximum diameters ranging from about 4.2 to 10 cm. Each sample produced about 3.5 to 8 million productive TCRbeta reads, and read depth showed no significant difference between tissue types. The study combined TCRbeta repertoire sequencing, expression microarrays and whole-exome sequencing across five regions of each liver tumor, with adjacent normal tissue and blood. A total of some 35 specimens from 5 patients went through TCRbeta repertoire sequencing, namely 25 tumor regions, 5 adjacent noncancerous liver tissues and 5 peripheral blood samples. Agilent mRNA microarray profiling was performed on the roughly 25 tumor region samples to relate TCRbeta repertoire diversity to the local molecular phenotype. Technical replicate repertoires showed high reproducibility, with mean shared-clone rates about 0.88 and correlation coefficients above 0.98.

General conclusions and limits of the study: Compared with blood, tumors had a significantly larger share of the repertoire taken up by the top 250 clones (p = 0.039). Just about 8-25% of top clones turned up in all five regions of a tumor, which suggests spatial heterogeneity among tumor-infiltrating T cells. Pairs of tumor regions showed greater repertoire overlap (mean 36%) than tumor-adjacent pairs (17%) or tumor-blood pairs (around 15%), which is consistent with antigen-driven expansion. Bulk unsorted samples precluded comparing CD4+ and CD8+ T cell repertoires. Because sequencing covered only the TCR beta chain and unpaired alpha chains were not captured, true repertoire diversity is likely underestimated. The study included only four to six patients, and the authors note findings should be validated in a larger study.

Total RNA and DNA were co-extracted from 20-30 mg of bulk tissue with the AllPrep DNA/RNA mini kit, without cell sorting. Between late 2015 and early 2016, roughly 5 patients in China with histopathologically diagnosed primary liver carcinoma had their tumors surgically resected. Chronic HBV infection was present in the patients, and the patients were treatment-naive at sampling. Five spatially separated regions were sampled from each tumor: the superior, inferior, left-lateral and right-lateral poles, plus the tumor centre. Histology showed that every tumor sample contained more than 80% viable tumor cells. Fresh tumor and adjacent tissue pieces were bisected; one half was stored in RNAlater at -80°C, the other sent for histology. The CDR3 runs 16 amino acids, cysteine and phenylalanine included. The sequence is cut down to CDR3 DNA, 48 bases in frame from base 1. Reading the germline V gene gives CDR1 MDHEN and CDR2 SYDVKM.

A constant-region primer and ProtoScript II reverse transcriptase were used to reverse-transcribe TCRbeta-specific cDNA from approximately 500 ng total RNA. TCRbeta libraries were built with three nested multiplex PCR rounds, a slightly modified ARM-PCR procedure. The first two PCR rounds used multiplex TRBV1-TRBV30 forward primers with a Cbeta reverse primer, each for approximately 10 cycles. Sample barcodes and Illumina adapters were attached in a final 25-cycle PCR using Deep VentR polymerase. Before sequencing, amplicons of 200-500 bp were gel-purified using a QIAquick gel extraction kit. An Illumina HiSeq 2500 was used to sequence the TCRbeta amplicons, generating 250-bp paired-end reads. As for the original processing: Quality trimming of reads was performed with Trimmomatic v0.33, and paired reads were merged with FLASH v1.2.11 so that full CDR3 sequences could be recovered. V, D and J germline segments were assigned to the rearranged TCRbeta sequences by MiGEC v1.2.1b. Clonotype statistics, along with Shannon-Wiener diversity indices, were calculated using VDJtools v1.0.0. Except for diversity analysis, only the 250 most abundant clonotypes of each sample were used in subsequent analyses to reduce sampling bias. The public reads were quality trimmed at Q25 with fastp and then assembled into clones with MiXCR by TCRdb, keeping productive beta chains. Rows with one shared CDR3 protein collapse into an entry with the most common genes and DNA. These V and J calls are TCRdb output, not the study's own analysis. This sample is represented by 40,000 to 60,000 distinct CDR3 sequences; about 73% of them were singletons. The ten largest clonotypes hold about a quarter of the sample.

Comments on this clonotype: Its antigen has not been determined. One end of the junction varies from germline; a read error may be responsible.

This receptor chain uses TRBV28 and TRBJ2-1, with TRBD2 identical over 8 junction bases. The receptor comes from a man aged 35 to 55 with primary liver carcinoma and hepatitis B virus infection. Sample: liver tumor tissue from sampling region 3. Taken with the paper, the label for cell subset or site translates to: tumor region T3, left-lateral pole. The bases are TGTGCCAGCAGCTCTCGTGCGGGAGGTCCCTATAATGAGCAGTTCTTC. This gives the protein CASSSRAGGPYNEQFF. Full variable domain (CDR3 extended with the reference TRBV28 and TRBJ2-1 proteins): DVKVTQSSRYLVKRTGEKVFLECVQDMDHENMFWYRQDPGLGLRLIYFSYDVKMKEKGDIPEGYSVSREKKERFSLILESASTNQTSMYLCASSSRAGGPYNEQFFGPGTRLTVL.